These 27 T cell receptor beta chains were sequenced from one sample in a study of T cells in Graves' hyperthyroidism and ophthalmopathy. TCR beta CDR3 regions were amplified from RNA transcripts. RT-PCR in the first round (using the HTBI primer set) targeted the TCR CDR3. MiXCR was run by TCRdb on the multiplex PCR reads, yielding one entry per CDR3 protein. This sample yields about 410,000 distinct CDR3 sequences, of which roughly 14% are seen a single time; around 14% belongs to the top ten. Sequenced: blood. The receptors were sampled from a young man with Graves' ophthalmopathy.

The chain has TRBV20-1 and TRBJ2-5; 8 bases align to TRBD2. The germline gives CDR1 DFQATT, CDR2 SNEGSKA (reference sequence). Trimming cost V 3 bases and J 4 bases; bases outside gene matches: 16. The CDR3 covers 17 residues. The CDR3, as DNA: TGCAGTGCTAGGGGGGACGGGCCGGGACTAGTGGTAGAGACCCAGTACTTC. This translates into CSARGDGPGLVVETQYF.

The sample holds many counts of this clonotype. This chain connects TRBV3-1 to TRBJ2-1, with 12 positions matching TRBD2. V was clipped by 4 bases and J by 4 bases; unmatched bases: 8. Germline lookup yields CDR1 LGHDT and CDR2 YNNKEL (reference sequence). The CDR3 sequence is 17 residues long. The CDR3 loop is CASSPPLTSGSYNEQFF. The CDR3 DNA reads as TGTGCCAGCAGCCCCCCACTGACTAGCGGGAGTTACAATGAGCAGTTCTTC.

This clonotype was detected ten times or more. The chain uses TRBV5-1 and TRBJ2-3; TRBD2 aligns across 8 bases. The germline CDR1 and CDR2 sequences are SGHRS and YFSETQ. The CDR3 loop spans 20 amino acids. V dropped 4 bases and J dropped 0; count of bases not matched to a gene: 19. CDR3 residues: CASSSGRGLAGLLSTDTQYF. CDR3 in DNA: TGCGCCAGCAGCAGTGGAAGGGGTCTAGCGGGCCTCCTTAGCACAGATACGCAGTATTTT. Full variable domain (missing parts from reference TRBV5-1 and TRBJ2-3): KAGVTQTPRYLIKTRGQQVTLSCSPISGHRSVSWYQQTPGQGLQFLFEYFSETQRNKGNFPGRFSGRQFSNSRSEMNVSTLELGDSALYLCASSSGRGLAGLLSTDTQYFGPGTRLTVL.

In this sample, this clonotype turned up a few times. The chain employs TRBV20-1 and TRBJ1-1; TRBD1 agrees at 7 bases. The length of the CDR3 is 15 residues. Trimming took 1 base from V and 5 from J; bases not matched to a gene: 10. Germline CDR1 DFQATT, CDR2 SNEGSKA (reference sequence). The CDR3 is CSARVPRQGTTEAFF. CDR3 coding DNA: TGCAGTGCTAGAGTACCACGACAGGGAACGACTGAAGCTTTCTTT.

At least ten counts were recorded for this clonotype. The rearrangement links TRBV20-1 to TRBJ2-1; 8 bases line up with TRBD2. Germline-derived CDR1 and CDR2 are DFQATT and SNEGSKA (reference sequence). This CDR3 region has 14 residues. The ends lost 5 bases at V and 3 bases at J; junction bases unmatched: 6. Written as DNA, the CDR3 is TGCAGTGCTGGGGGCGGGAGGAACTACAATGAGCAGTTCTTC. Protein product: CSAGGGRNYNEQFF.

In this sample, this clonotype turned up a few times. This rearrangement joins TRBV12-5 to TRBJ2-3, with a tentative D call TRBD1 (5 bases). The CDR3 has 15 residues. Trimming pared 4 bases from V and 0 bases from J, leaving 11 bases between. Germline CDR1 is LGHNT and CDR2 is FRNRAP. The CDR3 DNA reads as TGTGCTAGTGGTTCCTGGACAAGGAGCACAGATACGCAGTATTTT. Amino acid sequence: CASGSWTRSTDTQYF.

V and J are TRBV6-6 and TRBJ1-1; perhaps TRBD1 as D (6 bases). CDR3 length equals 13 residues. V gave up 2 bases and J gave up 6 bases, with 10 bases separating them. Germline CDR1 and CDR2: MNHNY and SVGAGI (reference sequence). The CDR3 reads CASSYPDRPEAFF. CDR3 DNA: TGTGCCAGCAGTTACCCAGACAGGCCTGAAGCTTTCTTT.

CDR3 protein: CASSPSGQGSSYNEQFF. The DNA for the CDR3 is TGTGCCAGTAGTCCAAGTGGGCAGGGCAGCTCCTACAATGAGCAGTTCTTC. The chain uses TRBV19 and TRBJ2-1; tentatively, D is TRBD1 (5 bases). The CDR3 has 17 amino acids. V was pared by 5 bases and J by 0 bases, with 17 bases between. Germline lookup yields CDR1 LNHDA and CDR2 SQIVND (reference sequence). Looking up the rest from reference TRBV19 and TRBJ2-1 gives the full variable domain: DGGITQSPKYLFRKEGQNVTLSCEQNLNHDAMYWYRQDPGQGLRLIYYSQIVNDFQKGDIAEGYSVSREKKESFPLTVTSAQKNPTAFYLCASSPSGQGSSYNEQFFGPGTRLTVL.

There are many counts of this clonotype. The rearrangement joins TRBV5-6 to TRBJ1-2, with D perhaps TRBD1 (5 bases). V was cut by 4 bases and J by 5 bases, with 18 bases left in between. Germline V gives CDR1 SGHDT, CDR2 YYEEEE. The CDR3 loop spans 15 amino acids. CDR3 protein: CASSAAPGTAYGYTF. In DNA, the CDR3 is TGTGCCAGCAGCGCGGCCCCCGGGACCGCGTATGGCTACACCTTC.

The table lists this clonotype with many counts. The CDR3 DNA follows: TGTGCCAGCAGCGTAGAGGCGGGAGATTTTGGGAATGAGCAGTTCTTC. It specifies CASSVEAGDFGNEQFF. The chain carries TRBV9 and TRBJ2-1; TRBD2 matches at 7 bases. CDR1 is SGDLS, CDR2 YYNGEE, per germline. This CDR3 comprises 16 residues. With V trimmed by 0 bases and J by 7 bases, 10 bases remained unmatched.

This clonotype was observed at least ten times. V is TRBV19 and J is TRBJ2-1; D may be TRBD1 or TRBD2 (5 bases each). The CDR3 contains 15 residues. Germline V gene lookup returns CDR1 LNHDA and CDR2 SQIVND (reference sequence). V lost 6 bases to trimming and J lost 0 bases, with 12 bases between them. The CDR3 spells CASRRDGSSYNEQFF. Here the CDR3 DNA reads TGTGCCAGTAGGAGGGACGGTAGCTCCTACAATGAGCAGTTCTTC.

This clonotype was seen at least ten times. The chain links TRBV20-1 to TRBJ2-7; possible D gene TRBD2, 6 bases. The CDR3 sequence is 16 residues long. The germline CDR1 and CDR2 sequences are DFQATT and SNEGSKA (reference sequence). Between the trimmed V and J ends, which lost 5 bases and 1 base, there was a span of 21 bases. The CDR3 sequence is CSAPSQGTFLSYEQYF. The CDR3 DNA is TGCAGTGCTCCCAGCCAAGGGACTTTCCTATCCTACGAGCAGTACTTC.

The V and J genes are TRBV30 and TRBJ2-7, with D perhaps matching TRBD1 or TRBD2 (5 bases each). Trimming took off 4 bases at V and 3 bases at J, with 13 bases between the two ends. Per germline, CDR1 GTSNPN and CDR2 SVGIG (reference sequence). The length of the CDR3 is 13 residues. For the CDR3, the DNA is TGTGCCTGGACCCGGGGCAGGAGCTACGAGCAGTACTTC. Translation: CAWTRGRSYEQYF.

This clonotype was counted many times. The CDR3 sequence: CASQKPGSSGDTQYF. The CDR3 region has the DNA TGTGCCAGCCAAAAACCAGGGTCCTCAGGGGATACGCAGTATTTT. The chain carries TRBV12-3 or TRBV12-4 and TRBJ2-3; D is possibly TRBD1 (5 bases). CDR3 length: 15 residues. V dropped 8 bases and J dropped 6 bases, with 21 bases sitting between them.

V is TRBV19 and J is TRBJ1-5; no firm D call. The germline V gene has CDR1 LNHDA and CDR2 SQIVND (reference sequence). There are 15 residues in the CDR3. V was cut by 2 bases and J by 0 bases, with 8 bases left in between. The CDR3 protein is CASSITGYSNQPQHF. The CDR3 coding sequence is TGTGCCAGTAGTATAACGGGTTATAGCAATCAGCCCCAGCATTTT.

Many counts were recorded for this clonotype. The CDR3: CASSFQTNEQFF. The CDR3 DNA follows: TGCGCCAGCAGCTTCCAGACCAATGAGCAGTTCTTC. The chain couples TRBV5-1 to TRBJ2-1; no definite D call. From germline, CDR1 is SGHRS and CDR2 YFSETQ. The CDR3 contains 12 residues. Trimming cost V 2 bases and J 6 bases, with 6 bases left between them.

This clonotype has ten or more counts. V gene TRBV18 combines with J gene TRBJ2-7; no clear D. Trimming cost V 0 bases and J 5 bases, with 11 bases left between them. The CDR3 spans 14 residues. Per germline, CDR1 KGHSH and CDR2 LQKENI. In DNA form, the CDR3 reads TGTGCCAGCTCACCACCGTCGGCCTGGGACGAGCAGTACTTC. The encoded protein is CASSPPSAWDEQYF. The full variable domain, rest sourced from reference TRBV18 and TRBJ2-7, is NAGVMQNPRHLVRRRGQEARLRCSPMKGHSHVYWYRQLPEEGLKFMVYLQKENIIDESGMPKERFSAEFPKEGPSILRIQQVVRGDSAAYFCASSPPSAWDEQYFGPGTRLTVT.

A few counts support this clonotype. A junction end diverges from the germline sequence, so it may reflect a read error. The chain has TRBV20-1 and TRBJ2-5; 11 bases align to TRBD1. This CDR3 comprises 16 residues. Germline loops: CDR1 DFQATT, CDR2 SNEGSKA (reference sequence). CDR3 DNA: TGCAGTGCCAGAGCATCTCCGGACAGGGGGCGAGAGACCCAGTACTTC. Protein product: CSARASPDRGRETQYF.

The chain joins TRBV7-3 to TRBJ2-5, with 15 bases that match TRBD2. Trimming cost V 1 base and J 1 base; bases outside gene matches: 10. This CDR3 spans 20 amino acids. Germline V gives CDR1 SGHTA, CDR2 FQGTGA. The CDR3 DNA follows: TGTGCCAGCAGCTTAATCGGGGGCGGACTAGCGGGAGGGTCCCAAGAGACCCAGTACTTC. This gives the protein CASSLIGGGLAGGSQETQYF.

V gene TRBV5-4 combines with J gene TRBJ2-3; 7 bases match TRBD1. Germline V gives CDR1 SGHNT, CDR2 YYREEE (reference sequence). The CDR3 is made up of 15 amino acids. The junction had 7 bases not matched to a gene; V was cut back by 1 base and J by 5 bases. The CDR3 coding sequence is TGTGCCAGCAGCTTGAAACAGGGGCTTGGAGATACGCAGTATTTT. The encoded protein is CASSLKQGLGDTQYF. Using reference TRBV5-4 and TRBJ2-3 for the parts outside the CDR3, the full variable domain is ETGVTQSPTHLIKTRGQQVTLRCSSQSGHNTVSWYQQALGQGPQFIFQYYREEENGRGNFPPRFSGLQFPNYSSELNVNALELDDSALYLCASSLKQGLGDTQYFGPGTRLTVL.

V usage is TRBV7-9 and J usage is TRBJ1-1; 8 nucleotides line up with TRBD1. The CDR3 has 15 amino acids. CDR1 and CDR2 (germline): SEHNR, FQNEAQ (reference sequence). V lost 4 bases to trimming and J lost 1 base; unmatched junction nucleotides: 5. The CDR3 region is CASSSGTGQNTEAFF. CDR3 sequence (DNA): TGTGCCAGCAGCTCTGGGACAGGTCAGAACACTGAAGCTTTCTTT.

This clonotype was seen repeatedly, ten times or more. The rearrangement joins TRBV12-3 or TRBV12-4 to TRBJ2-1; the D is unclear. The CDR3 runs 14 residues. Trimming took 7 bases from V and 4 from J, leaving 14 bases between them. The chain's CDR3 is CASTLEGFYNEQFF. CDR3 bases: TGTGCCAGCACCCTTGAAGGATTTTACAATGAGCAGTTCTTC.

The J gene is TRBJ2-3, the V gene TRBV7-3; 10 nucleotides align to TRBD2. Losses at the gene ends were 5 bases for V and 2 bases for J; bases not matched to a gene: 4. The CDR3 length is 15 residues. CDR1 is SGHTA, CDR2 FQGTGA, per germline. This chain's CDR3 is CASSGTSGATDTQYF. CDR3 in DNA: TGTGCCAGCAGCGGAACTAGCGGGGCCACAGATACGCAGTATTTT.

This clonotype was seen many times. The chain employs TRBV3-1 and TRBJ2-3; D is ambiguous. This CDR3 region has 13 residues. Trimming stripped 0 bases from V and 4 bases from J, with 5 bases between. From germline, CDR1 is LGHDT and CDR2 YNNKEL (reference sequence). The CDR3 bases are TGTGCCAGCAGCCAAGATCTCGCAGATACGCAGTATTTT. Translating it yields CASSQDLADTQYF.

The V gene is TRBV10-3, the J gene TRBJ2-5; no reliable D call. The CDR3 totals 13 residues. Germline V lookup: CDR1 ENHRY, CDR2 SYGVKD. V gave up 6 bases and J gave up 5 bases, with 13 bases separating them. The CDR3 DNA follows: TGTGCCATCAGGGGGATATTAGAGGAGACCCAGTACTTC. Amino acid sequence: CAIRGILEETQYF.

This clonotype showed up many times. The CDR3 here is CAGGANYEQYF. In DNA, the CDR3 is TGTGCCGGAGGGGCGAACTACGAGCAGTACTTC. This chain joins TRBV7-8 and TRBJ2-7, with a tentative D call TRBD2 (6 bases). The CDR3 has 11 amino acids. Per the germline V gene, CDR1 is SGHVS and CDR2 is FQNEAQ. V was pared by 11 bases and J by 3 bases, with 11 bases between. The full variable domain, with the rest looked up from reference TRBV7-8 and TRBJ2-7, is GAGVSQSPRYKVAKRGQDVALRCDPISGHVSLFWYQQALGQGPEFLTYFQNEAQLDKSGLPSDRFFAERPEGSVSTLKIQRTQQEDSAVYLCAGGANYEQYFGPGTRLTVT.

This clonotype was detected only a few times. The chain employs TRBV27 and TRBJ2-1; D possibly corresponds to TRBD1 (6 bases). The CDR3 runs 13 residues. Trimming shortened V by 5 bases and J by 4 bases, and 9 bases separated the two germline ends. Germline V gene data show CDR1 as MNHEY and CDR2 as SMNVEV (reference sequence). DNA of the CDR3: TGTGCCAGCAGTCCCAGGGGTTACAATGAGCAGTTCTTC. This translates into CASSPRGYNEQFF.